The 6 T cell receptor beta chains in this list originate from one sample, sequenced in a study of identical twins. TCRdb fed the 5' RACE reads into MiXCR, producing one record per CDR3 protein. The table has about 450,000 distinct CDR3 sequences, roughly 18% seen once; the top ten hold about 12%. Sequencing used naive T cells sorted from blood. These receptors all stem from a middle-aged man in good health.

This clonotype turned up a few times. The V and J genes are TRBV23-1 and TRBJ2-2, with 7 bases lining up with TRBD1. TRBV23-1 is an ORF; its function is uncertain. The CDR3 has 18 amino acids. V was pared by 4 bases and J by 2 bases, with 13 bases of the junction left unmatched. The CDR3 DNA follows: TGCGCCAGCAGTCTGTTCCCTCCGGGACAGAGAAACACCGGGGAGCTGTTTTTT. The encoded protein is CASSLFPPGQRNTGELFF.

The table lists this clonotype with many counts. The V and J genes are TRBV5-4 and TRBJ1-6, with TRBD1 identical over 8 bases. The V gene end was trimmed by 5 bases and the J gene end by 4 bases; junction bases not matched to a gene: 2. This CDR3 is 14 amino acids long. Germline CDR1 SGHNT, CDR2 YYREEE (reference sequence). This chain's CDR3 is CASSRDRYNSPLHF. The CDR3 nucleotides are TGTGCCAGCAGTCGGGACAGGTATAATTCACCCCTCCACTTT.

V gene TRBV5-1 combines with J gene TRBJ2-1; 9 nucleotides agree with TRBD1. Germline lookup yields CDR1 SGHRS and CDR2 YFSETQ. V lost 0 bases to trimming and J lost 4 bases; unmatched junction nucleotides: 5. CDR3 length: 16 residues. CDR3 protein: CASSLGGTGLYNEQFF. CDR3 coding DNA: TGCGCCAGCAGCTTGGGCGGGACAGGGTTGTACAATGAGCAGTTCTTC.

About this clonotype: A single base separates this from a much larger clone, so it may be a read error. The final CDR3 position lacks the conserved phenylalanine or tryptophan, pointing to a likely read error. CDR3 DNA sequence: TGTGCCAGCCAGTCCGGGACAGGGGCAACCGGGGAGCTGTTTTTA. This codes for CASQSGTGATGELFL. V and J are TRBV7-7 and TRBJ2-2; 10 nucleotides line up with TRBD1. The CDR3 runs 15 residues. Germline CDR1 and CDR2: SSHAT and FNYEAQ (reference sequence). Unmatched junction bases numbered 8, after V lost 8 bases and J lost 5 bases.

This clonotype was detected ten times or more. The V gene is TRBV12-5, the J gene TRBJ2-5, with 11 bases lining up with TRBD2. The CDR3 sequence is 16 residues long. With 4 bases clipped from V and 4 bases from J, the junction kept 8 bases outside the gene matches. The germline V gene encodes CDR1 LGHNT and CDR2 FRNRAP. The CDR3 DNA sequence: TGTGCTAGTGGTTCCGGTAGCGGGAGGGCCGGAGAGACCCAGTACTTC. Residues: CASGSGSGRAGETQYF.

This clonotype has a count of ten or more. This chain connects TRBV29-1 to TRBJ2-1; 7 nucleotides match TRBD2. The CDR3 sequence is 16 residues long. CDR1 and CDR2 (germline): SQVTM, ANQGSEA. Trimming cost V 5 bases and J 2 bases; bases outside gene matches: 12. DNA of the CDR3: TGCAGCGTTATGTGGGCCGGGACTACAACCTACAATGAGCAGTTCTTC. Encoded protein: CSVMWAGTTTYNEQFF.